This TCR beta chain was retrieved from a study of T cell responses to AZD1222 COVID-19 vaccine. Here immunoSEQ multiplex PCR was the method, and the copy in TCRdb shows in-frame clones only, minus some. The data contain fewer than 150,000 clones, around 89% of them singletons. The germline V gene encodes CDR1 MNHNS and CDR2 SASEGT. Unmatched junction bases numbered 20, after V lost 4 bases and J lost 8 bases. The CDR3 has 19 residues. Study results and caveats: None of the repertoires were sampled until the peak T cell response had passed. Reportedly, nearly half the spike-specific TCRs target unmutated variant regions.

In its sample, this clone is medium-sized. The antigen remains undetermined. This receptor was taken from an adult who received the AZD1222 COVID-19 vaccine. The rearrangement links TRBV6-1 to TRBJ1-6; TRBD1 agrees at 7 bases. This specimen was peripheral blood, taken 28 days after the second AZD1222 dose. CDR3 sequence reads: CASSGDPDRENLLDSPLHF. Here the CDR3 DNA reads TGTGCCAGCAGTGGAGACCCAGACAGGGAGAACTTGCTGGATTCACCCCTCCACTTT.